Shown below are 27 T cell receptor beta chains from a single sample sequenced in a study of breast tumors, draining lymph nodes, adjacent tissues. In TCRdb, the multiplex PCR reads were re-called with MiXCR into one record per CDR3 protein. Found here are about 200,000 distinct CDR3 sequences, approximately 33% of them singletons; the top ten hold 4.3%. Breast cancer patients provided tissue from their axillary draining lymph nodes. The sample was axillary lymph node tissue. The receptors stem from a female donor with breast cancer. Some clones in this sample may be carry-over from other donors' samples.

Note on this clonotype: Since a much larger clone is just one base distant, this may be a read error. The CDR3, as DNA: TGTGCCAGCAGTCCAACCGGGACAGGGGGCGTAAATTCACCCCTCCACTTT. Its translation: CASSPTGTGGVNSPLHF. The V call is TRBV6-5, the J call TRBJ1-6, with TRBD1 identical over 12 bases. The CDR3 runs to 17 residues. Looked up from germline, CDR1 is MNHEY and CDR2 is SVGAGI. With V trimmed by 5 bases and J by 7 bases, 9 bases remained unmatched.

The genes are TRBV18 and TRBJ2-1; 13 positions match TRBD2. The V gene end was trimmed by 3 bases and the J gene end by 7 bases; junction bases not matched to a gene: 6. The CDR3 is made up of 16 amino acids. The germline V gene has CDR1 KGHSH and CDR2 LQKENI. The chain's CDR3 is CASSPFKGLAGNEQFF. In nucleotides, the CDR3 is TGTGCCAGCTCACCGTTTAAGGGACTAGCGGGGAATGAGCAGTTCTTC.

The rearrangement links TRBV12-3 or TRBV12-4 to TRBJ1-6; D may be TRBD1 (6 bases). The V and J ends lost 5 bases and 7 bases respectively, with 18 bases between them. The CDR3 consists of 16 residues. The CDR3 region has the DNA TGTGCCAGCAGTCCCCGGGGGCTAGCGGACAATTCACCCCTCCACTTT. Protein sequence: CASSPRGLADNSPLHF.

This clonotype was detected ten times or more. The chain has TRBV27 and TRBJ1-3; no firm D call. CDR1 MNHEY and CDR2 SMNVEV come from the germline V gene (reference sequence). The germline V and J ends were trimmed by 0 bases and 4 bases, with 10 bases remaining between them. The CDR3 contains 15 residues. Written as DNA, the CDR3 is TGTGCCAGCAGTTTATCGCGGGCGGTAGGAAACACCATATATTTT. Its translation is CASSLSRAVGNTIYF.

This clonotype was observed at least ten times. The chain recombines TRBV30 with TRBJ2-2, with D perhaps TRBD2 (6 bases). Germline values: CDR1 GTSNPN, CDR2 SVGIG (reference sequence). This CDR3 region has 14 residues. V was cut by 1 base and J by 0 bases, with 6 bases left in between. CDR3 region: CAWSGLANTGELFF. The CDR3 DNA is TGTGCCTGGAGTGGACTAGCGAACACCGGGGAGCTGTTTTTT.

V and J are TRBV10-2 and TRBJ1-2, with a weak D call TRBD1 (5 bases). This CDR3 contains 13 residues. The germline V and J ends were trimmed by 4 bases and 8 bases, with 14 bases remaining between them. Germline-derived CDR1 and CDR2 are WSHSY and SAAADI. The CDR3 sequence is CASSARPRDGYTF. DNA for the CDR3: TGCGCCAGCAGTGCTAGGCCCAGGGACGGCTACACCTTC.

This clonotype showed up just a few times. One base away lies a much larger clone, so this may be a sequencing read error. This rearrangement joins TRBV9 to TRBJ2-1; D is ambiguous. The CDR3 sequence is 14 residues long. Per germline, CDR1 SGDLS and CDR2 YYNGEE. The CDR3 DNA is TGTGCCAGCAGCGTAGGATTCCTACGGAATGAGCAGTCCTTC. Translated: CASSVGFLRNEQSF.

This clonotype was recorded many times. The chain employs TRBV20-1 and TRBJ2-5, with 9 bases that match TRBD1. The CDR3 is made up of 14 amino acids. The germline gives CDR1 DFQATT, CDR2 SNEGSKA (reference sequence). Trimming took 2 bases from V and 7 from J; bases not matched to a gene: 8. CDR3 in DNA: TGCAGTGCTAGACCGGGACAGGGAGGCGGGACCCAGTACTTC. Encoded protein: CSARPGQGGGTQYF.

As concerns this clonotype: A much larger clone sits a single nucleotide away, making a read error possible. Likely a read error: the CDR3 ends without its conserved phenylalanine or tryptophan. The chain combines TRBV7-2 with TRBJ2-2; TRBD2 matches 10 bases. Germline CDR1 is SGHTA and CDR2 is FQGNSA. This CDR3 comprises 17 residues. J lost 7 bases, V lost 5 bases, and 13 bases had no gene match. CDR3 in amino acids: CASSQMLAGDQGGELFL. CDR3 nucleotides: TGTGCCAGCAGCCAAATGCTAGCGGGAGATCAGGGCGGGGAGCTGTTTCTT.

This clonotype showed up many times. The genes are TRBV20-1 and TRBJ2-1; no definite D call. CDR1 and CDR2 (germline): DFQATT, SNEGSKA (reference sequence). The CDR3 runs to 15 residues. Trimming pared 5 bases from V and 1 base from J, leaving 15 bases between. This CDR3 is CSASQPPASYNEQFF. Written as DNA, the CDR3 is TGCAGTGCTTCCCAGCCTCCCGCATCCTACAATGAGCAGTTCTTC.

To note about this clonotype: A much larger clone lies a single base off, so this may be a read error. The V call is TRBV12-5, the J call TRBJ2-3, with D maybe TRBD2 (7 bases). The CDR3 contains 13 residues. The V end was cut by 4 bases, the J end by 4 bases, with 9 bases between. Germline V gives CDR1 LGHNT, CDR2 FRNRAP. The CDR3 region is CASGWGGADTQYF. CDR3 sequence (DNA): TGTGCTAGTGGTTGGGGGGGCGCAGATACGCAGTATTTT.

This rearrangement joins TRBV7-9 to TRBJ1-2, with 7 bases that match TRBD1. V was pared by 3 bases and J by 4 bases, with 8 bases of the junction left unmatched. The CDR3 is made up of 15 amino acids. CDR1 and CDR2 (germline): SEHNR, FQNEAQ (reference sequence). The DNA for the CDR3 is TGTGCCAGCAGCTTGGACACAGGGGATAGCTATGGCTACACCTTC. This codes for CASSLDTGDSYGYTF.

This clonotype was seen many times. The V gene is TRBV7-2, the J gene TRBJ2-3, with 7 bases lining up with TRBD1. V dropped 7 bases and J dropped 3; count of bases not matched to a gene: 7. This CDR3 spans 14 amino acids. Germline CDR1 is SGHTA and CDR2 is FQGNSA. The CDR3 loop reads CASKRGPQTDTQYF. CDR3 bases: TGTGCCAGCAAGAGGGGGCCCCAAACAGATACGCAGTATTTT.

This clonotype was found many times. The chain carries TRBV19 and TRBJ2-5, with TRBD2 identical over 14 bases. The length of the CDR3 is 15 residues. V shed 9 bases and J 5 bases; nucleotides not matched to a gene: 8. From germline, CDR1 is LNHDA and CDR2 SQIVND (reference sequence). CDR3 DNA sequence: TGTGCCAGCAGCGGGACTAGCGGGAGTTTGGAGACCCAGTACTTC. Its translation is CASSGTSGSLETQYF.

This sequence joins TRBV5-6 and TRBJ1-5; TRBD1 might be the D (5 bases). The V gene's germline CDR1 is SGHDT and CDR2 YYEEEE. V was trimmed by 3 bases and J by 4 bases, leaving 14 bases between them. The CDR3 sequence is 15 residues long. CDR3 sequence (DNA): TGTGCCAGCAGCTCTGGGGCAGGGATGAATCAGCCCCAGCATTTT. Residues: CASSSGAGMNQPQHF.

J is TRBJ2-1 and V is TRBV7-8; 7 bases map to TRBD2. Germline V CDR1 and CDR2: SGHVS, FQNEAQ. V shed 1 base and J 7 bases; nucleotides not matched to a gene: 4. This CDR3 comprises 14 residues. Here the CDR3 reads CASSLGGEGNEQFF. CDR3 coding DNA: TGTGCCAGCAGCTTAGGAGGGGAGGGGAATGAGCAGTTCTTC.

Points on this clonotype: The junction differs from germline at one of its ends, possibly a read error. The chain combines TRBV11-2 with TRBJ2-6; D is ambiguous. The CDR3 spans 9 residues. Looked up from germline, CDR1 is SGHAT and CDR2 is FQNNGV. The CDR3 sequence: CASSPLYRF. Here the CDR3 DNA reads TGTGCCAGCAGCCCGCTCTACCGATTC.

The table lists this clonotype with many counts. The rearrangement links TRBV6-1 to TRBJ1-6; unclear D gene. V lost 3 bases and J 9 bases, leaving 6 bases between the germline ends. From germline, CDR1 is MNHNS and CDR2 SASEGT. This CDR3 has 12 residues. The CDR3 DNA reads TGTGCCAGCAGTGACATACTTTCACCCCTCCACTTT. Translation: CASSDILSPLHF.

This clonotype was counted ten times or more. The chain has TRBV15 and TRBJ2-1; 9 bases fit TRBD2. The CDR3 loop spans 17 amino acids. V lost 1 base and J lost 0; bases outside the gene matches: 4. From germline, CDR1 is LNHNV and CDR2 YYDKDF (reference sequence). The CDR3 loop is CATSRVLAGPSYNEQFF. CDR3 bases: TGTGCCACCAGCAGAGTGCTAGCGGGACCCTCCTACAATGAGCAGTTCTTC.

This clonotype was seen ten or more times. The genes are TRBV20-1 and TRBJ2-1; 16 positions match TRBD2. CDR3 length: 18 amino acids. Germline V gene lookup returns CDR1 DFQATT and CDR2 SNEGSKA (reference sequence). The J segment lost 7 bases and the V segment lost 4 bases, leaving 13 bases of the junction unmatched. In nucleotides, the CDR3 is TGCAGTGCTACCGACGGGGGACTAGCGGGAGGGCCTGAGAATGAGCAGTTCTTC. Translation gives CSATDGGLAGGPENEQFF.

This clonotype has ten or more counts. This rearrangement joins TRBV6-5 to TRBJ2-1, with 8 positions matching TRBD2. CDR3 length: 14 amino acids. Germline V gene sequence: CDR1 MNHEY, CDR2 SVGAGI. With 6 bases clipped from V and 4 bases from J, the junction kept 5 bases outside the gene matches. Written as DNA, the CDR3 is TGTGCCAGCAGGAGCCTAGCGGGTTACAATGAGCAGTTCTTC. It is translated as CASRSLAGYNEQFF.

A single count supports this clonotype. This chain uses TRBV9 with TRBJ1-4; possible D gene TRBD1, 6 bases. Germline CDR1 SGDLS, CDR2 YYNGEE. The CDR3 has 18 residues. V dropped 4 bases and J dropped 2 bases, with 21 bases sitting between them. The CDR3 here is CASSPRTGPGGTNEKLFF. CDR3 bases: TGTGCCAGCAGCCCTCGAACAGGGCCCGGAGGTACTAATGAAAAACTGTTTTTT.

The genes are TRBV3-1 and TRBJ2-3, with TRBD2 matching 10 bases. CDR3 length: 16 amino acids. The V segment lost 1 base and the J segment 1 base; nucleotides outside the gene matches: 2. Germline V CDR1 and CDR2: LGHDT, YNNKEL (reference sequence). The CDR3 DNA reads TGTGCCAGCAGCCAAGTTAGCGGGGGGCGCACAGATACGCAGTATTTT. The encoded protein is CASSQVSGGRTDTQYF.

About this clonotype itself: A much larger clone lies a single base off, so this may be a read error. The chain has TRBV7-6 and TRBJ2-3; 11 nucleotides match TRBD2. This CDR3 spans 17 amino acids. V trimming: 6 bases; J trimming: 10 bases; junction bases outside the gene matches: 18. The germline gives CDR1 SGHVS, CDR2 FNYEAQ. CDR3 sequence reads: CASSPRGTSGPGDPQYF. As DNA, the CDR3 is TGTGCCAGCAGTCCAAGGGGGACTAGCGGTCCGGGGGATCCGCAGTATTTT. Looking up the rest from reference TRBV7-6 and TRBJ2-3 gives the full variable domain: GAGVSQSPRYKVTKRGQDVALRCDPISGHVSLYWYRQALGQGPEFLTYFNYEAQQDKSGLPNDRFSAERPEGSISTLTIQRTEQRDSAMYRCASSPRGTSGPGDPQYFGPGTRLTVL.

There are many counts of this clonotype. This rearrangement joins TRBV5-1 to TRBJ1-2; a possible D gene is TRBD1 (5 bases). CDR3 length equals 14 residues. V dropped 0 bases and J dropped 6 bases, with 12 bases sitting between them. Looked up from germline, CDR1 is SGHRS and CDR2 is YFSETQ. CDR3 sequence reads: CASSLGGRGNGYTF. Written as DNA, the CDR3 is TGCGCCAGCAGCTTGGGGGGCCGAGGGAATGGCTACACCTTC.

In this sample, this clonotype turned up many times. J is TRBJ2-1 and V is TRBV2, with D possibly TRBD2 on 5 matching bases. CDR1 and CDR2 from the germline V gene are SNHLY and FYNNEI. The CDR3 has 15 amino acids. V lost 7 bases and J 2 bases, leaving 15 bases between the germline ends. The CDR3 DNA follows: TGTGCCAGCATCAGGCGAAGCGGAACCTACAATGAGCAGTTCTTC. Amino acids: CASIRRSGTYNEQFF.

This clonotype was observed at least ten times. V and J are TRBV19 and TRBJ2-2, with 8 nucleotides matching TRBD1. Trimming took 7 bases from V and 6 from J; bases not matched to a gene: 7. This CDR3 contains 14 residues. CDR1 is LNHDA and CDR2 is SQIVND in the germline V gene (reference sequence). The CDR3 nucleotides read TGTGCCAGTACCGCGACAGGGGATTCCGGGGAGCTGTTTTTT. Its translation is CASTATGDSGELFF.